One sample yielded the 24 T cell receptor beta chains listed below, sequenced in a study of blood T cell repertoires in COVID-19. TCRdb's table, derived via immunoSEQ multiplex PCR, lists solely in-frame clones and lacks some. The sample carries over 200,000 clones, about 85% recorded once. Specimen: peripheral blood. The receptor set was obtained from a woman aged 18-29 years who had recovered from COVID-19.

The rearrangement joins TRBV27 to TRBJ1-6; 7 nucleotides line up with TRBD1. This CDR3 is 13 amino acids long. Germline V CDR1 and CDR2: MNHEY, SMNVEV (reference sequence). The trim removed 3 bases at V and 9 bases at J, leaving 2 bases unmatched. CDR3 amino acids: CASSLPGGSPLHF. CDR3 in DNA: TGTGCCAGCAGTTTGCCAGGGGGTTCACCCCTCCACTTT.

This chain links TRBV30 with TRBJ1-2, with D possibly matching TRBD1 (6 bases). Trimming shortened V by 1 base and J by 2 bases, and 20 bases separated the two germline ends. The CDR3 length is 17 residues. Germline CDR1 and CDR2: GTSNPN and SVGIG (reference sequence). The CDR3 region is CAWSGLEDSRLNYGYTF. CDR3 in DNA: TGTGCCTGGAGTGGTTTGGAGGACAGCCGCCTGAACTATGGCTACACCTTC.

The chain is built from TRBV7-2 and TRBJ1-2; 11 bases are a match to TRBD1. Trimming cost V 2 bases and J 7 bases; bases outside gene matches: 12. Germline V gives CDR1 SGHTA, CDR2 FQGNSA. CDR3 length: 17 amino acids. The CDR3 is CASSLMDSRTGGFGYTF. The CDR3, as DNA: TGTGCCAGCAGCTTAATGGACAGTCGGACAGGGGGCTTTGGCTACACCTTC.

V and J are TRBV7-7 and TRBJ2-5; D is perhaps TRBD1 (6 bases). The ends were cut back, 0 bases at V and 5 bases at J, with 13 bases in the middle. Looked up from germline, CDR1 is SSHAT and CDR2 is FNYEAQ (reference sequence). The CDR3 has 15 amino acids. The CDR3 region is CASSLAWGRGETQYF. CDR3 nucleotide sequence: TGTGCCAGCAGCTTAGCGTGGGGGCGCGGGGAGACCCAGTACTTC.

This clone was seen only a few times. CDR3 nucleotides: TGTGCCATCAGTGAACCGTCTATTGGAGGGCCCGACGGGGAGCTGTTTTTT. Its translation is CAISEPSIGGPDGELFF. The genes are TRBV10-3 and TRBJ2-2, with D possibly TRBD2 on 6 matching bases. The CDR3 totals 17 residues. The germline CDR1 and CDR2 sequences are ENHRY and SYGVKD. V lost 3 bases and J 7 bases, leaving 21 bases between the germline ends.

The chain is built from TRBV7-3 and TRBJ2-1; 7 positions match TRBD2. Losses at the gene ends were 1 base for V and 6 bases for J; bases not matched to a gene: 6. The CDR3 extends over 15 amino acids. The germline V gene has CDR1 SGHTA and CDR2 FQGTGA. The CDR3 DNA reads as TGTGCCAGCAGCTTAATCGGGGGGAGTCGCAATGAGCAGTTCTTC. Protein sequence: CASSLIGGSRNEQFF.

The rearrangement links TRBV7-9 to TRBJ1-4; a weak D match, TRBD1 (6 bases). The length of the CDR3 is 15 residues. CDR1 SEHNR and CDR2 FQNEAQ come from the germline V gene (reference sequence). The ends were cut back, 7 bases at V and 2 bases at J, with 14 bases in the middle. For the CDR3, the DNA is TGTGCCAGCACCCTCGGGGGGCTTACTAATGAAAAACTGTTTTTT. Translating it yields CASTLGGLTNEKLFF.

V usage is TRBV5-4 and J usage is TRBJ1-6; D gene ambiguous. Germline V lookup: CDR1 SGHNT, CDR2 YYREEE (reference sequence). With 0 bases removed from V and 7 bases from J, the gap between germline ends came to 8 bases. The CDR3 runs to 14 residues. This CDR3 reads CASSLDLENSPLHF. The CDR3 nucleotides read TGTGCCAGCAGCTTGGATCTAGAGAATTCACCCCTCCACTTT.

V usage is TRBV7-9 and J usage is TRBJ2-5; 11 bases are shared with TRBD1. With V trimmed by 3 bases and J by 4 bases, 1 base remained unmatched. CDR3 length: 14 amino acids. CDR1 SEHNR and CDR2 FQNEAQ come from the germline V gene (reference sequence). Here the CDR3 DNA reads TGTGCCAGCAGCTTTGGGACAGGGGGAGAGACCCAGTACTTC. It yields the protein CASSFGTGGETQYF.

This clone was detected a few times. The chain employs TRBV7-8 and TRBJ2-7; TRBD2 matches at 11 bases. Germline V CDR1 and CDR2: SGHVS, FQNEAQ. V was pared by 5 bases and J by 2 bases, with 8 bases of the junction left unmatched. The CDR3 extends over 16 amino acids. CDR3 DNA sequence: TGTGCCAGCAGCCCAAGGGGGACTAGCGGAACCTACGAGCAGTACTTC. Translating it yields CASSPRGTSGTYEQYF.

The J gene is TRBJ1-1, the V gene TRBV25-1; the match to TRBD1 covers 8 bases. V lost 4 bases and J lost 3; bases outside the gene matches: 1. CDR3 size: 13 residues. In germline, CDR1 is MGHDK, CDR2 SYGVNS. As DNA, the CDR3 is TGTGCCAGCAGTGGACAGGGGTACACTGAAGCTTTCTTT. It is translated as CASSGQGYTEAFF.

In its sample, this clone was seen a few times. The rearrangement joins TRBV7-9 to TRBJ2-5; 7 bases align to TRBD1. The CDR3 consists of 14 residues. CDR1 is SEHNR and CDR2 is FQNEAQ in the germline V gene (reference sequence). Trimming removed 1 base from V and 5 bases from J; junction bases left unmatched: 4. In DNA form, the CDR3 reads TGTGCCAGCAGCTTAGGGGACAGCCGGGAGACCCAGTACTTC. Translation: CASSLGDSRETQYF.

This chain uses TRBV24-1 with TRBJ2-1; 9 positions agree with TRBD1. The CDR3 loop spans 16 amino acids. Per the germline V gene, CDR1 is KGHDR and CDR2 is SFDVKD. Trimming cost V 3 bases and J 8 bases; bases outside gene matches: 10. CDR3 region: CATSDPGQGFGDEQFF. CDR3 DNA: TGTGCCACCAGTGATCCGGGACAGGGTTTTGGGGATGAGCAGTTCTTC.

This clone came up a few times. The CDR3 reads CASSPESYGYTF. The CDR3 nucleotides read TGTGCCAGCAGTCCCGAGTCCTATGGCTACACCTTC. The chain joins TRBV2 to TRBJ1-2; D is uncertain. The ends were cut back, 5 bases at V and 4 bases at J, with 8 bases in the middle. This CDR3 spans 12 amino acids. Germline values: CDR1 SNHLY, CDR2 FYNNEI.

The chain links TRBV4-1 to TRBJ2-7; 8 bases match TRBD1. Germline-derived CDR1 and CDR2 are MGHRA and YSYEKL. This CDR3 is built from 16 residues. J lost 2 bases, V lost 8 bases, and 14 bases had no gene match. This CDR3 is CASAMLRTGTTYEQYF. CDR3 bases: TGCGCCAGCGCCATGCTCCGGACAGGGACCACCTACGAGCAGTACTTC.

The chain carries TRBV7-9 and TRBJ2-7; 7 bases match TRBD1. Germline values: CDR1 SEHNR, CDR2 FQNEAQ (reference sequence). V lost 2 bases and J lost 4; bases outside the gene matches: 2. The CDR3 is 13 residues long. The CDR3 reads CASSLRDSYEQYF. CDR3 coding DNA: TGTGCCAGCAGCTTAAGGGACAGTTACGAGCAGTACTTC.

The sample holds one count of this clone. This chain connects TRBV7-2 to TRBJ2-1, with TRBD2 identical over 7 bases. From germline, CDR1 is SGHTA and CDR2 FQGNSA. The CDR3 extends over 15 amino acids. Losses at the gene ends were 6 bases for V and 4 bases for J; bases not matched to a gene: 9. CDR3 in amino acids: CASSFRLAGYNEQFF. The DNA of the CDR3 is TGTGCCAGCAGTTTCCGACTAGCAGGGTACAATGAGCAGTTCTTC.

V and J are TRBV5-1 and TRBJ2-1; 12 nucleotides align to TRBD2. The CDR3 contains 19 residues. CDR1 and CDR2 from the germline V gene are SGHRS and YFSETQ. With V trimmed by 4 bases and J by 4 bases, 15 bases remained unmatched. CDR3 nucleotides: TGCGCCAGCAGCCATACGACTAGCGGGAGTGTATTTGGGTACAATGAGCAGTTCTTC. Translated: CASSHTTSGSVFGYNEQFF.

The chain employs TRBV7-9 and TRBJ2-2; TRBD1 is a possible D gene (5 bases). V shed 1 base and J shed 3 bases, with 12 bases lying between them. Germline V gene data show CDR1 as SEHNR and CDR2 as FQNEAQ (reference sequence). CDR3 length equals 16 residues. Here the CDR3 DNA reads TGTGCCAGCAGCTTAGACTTGGGGCCCTACACCGGGGAGCTGTTTTTT. The encoded protein is CASSLDLGPYTGELFF. Combining the CDR3 with reference TRBV7-9 and TRBJ2-2 gives the whole variable domain DTGVSQNPRHKITKRGQNVTFRCDPISEHNRLYWYRQTLGQGPEFLTYFQNEAQLEKSRLLSDRFSAERPKGSFSTLEIQRTEQGDSAMYLCASSLDLGPYTGELFFGEGSRLTVL.

V gene TRBV27 combines with J gene TRBJ2-7; D remains unclear. The CDR3 runs 11 residues. CDR1 and CDR2 (germline): MNHEY, SMNVEV (reference sequence). V dropped 8 bases and J dropped 0 bases, with 5 bases sitting between them. CDR3 bases: TGTGCCAGCCACTCCTCCTACGAGCAGTACTTC. The encoded protein is CASHSSYEQYF.

The rearrangement links TRBV21-1 to TRBJ2-1; the DNA was not used to check the table's D call, TRBD2. TRBV21-1 is noted as a pseudogene. The CDR3 is 17 amino acids. The CDR3 nucleotides read TGTGCCAGCAGCGCCCTGTGCGGACTAGCGGGAGGGCAAGAGCAGTTCTTC. The encoded protein is CASSALCGLAGGQEQFF.

This chain joins TRBV4-1 and TRBJ1-3, with a tentative D call TRBD1 (6 bases). V lost 4 bases to trimming and J lost 4 bases, with 23 bases between them. Germline loops: CDR1 MGHRA, CDR2 YSYEKL. CDR3 length equals 18 residues. The CDR3, as DNA: TGCGCCAGCAGCCTCGACACCGCCTTAGGGGGGGGAGGAAACACCATATATTTT. As protein: CASSLDTALGGGGNTIYF.

V usage is TRBV6-1 and J usage is TRBJ2-3; 9 nucleotides match TRBD2. CDR3 length equals 15 residues. Trimming at V came to 7 bases and at J to 3 bases, leaving 8 bases not matched to a gene. From germline, CDR1 is MNHNS and CDR2 SASEGT. In DNA form, the CDR3 reads TGTGCCAGCAATTCCATAGCGGGGGCTACAGATACGCAGTATTTT. Its protein product is CASNSIAGATDTQYF.

The J gene is TRBJ2-5, the V gene TRBV7-9, with D tentatively TRBD1 (5 bases). Deletions cut 6 bases from V and 5 bases from J, with 10 bases between. The length of the CDR3 is 12 residues. Germline CDR1 is SEHNR and CDR2 is FQNEAQ (reference sequence). CDR3 sequence: CASRDHRETQYF. The CDR3 coding sequence is TGTGCCAGCAGGGACCACAGGGAGACCCAGTACTTC.